A single sample is the source of the 20 T cell receptor beta chains below, sequenced in a study of blood T cell repertoires in COVID-19. Sequenced by immunoSEQ multiplex PCR; TCRdb stores in-frame clones only, minus some. The sample yields 200,000 to 300,000 clones, 85% seen once. Sequencing was done on a sample of peripheral blood. Receptors originate from a woman aged 55 to 70 with active or convalescent COVID-19.

This clone appeared once. This chain links TRBV11-2 with TRBJ1-2; D gene ambiguous. Germline CDR1 and CDR2: SGHAT and FQNNGV. The CDR3 length is 14 residues. The ends were cut back, 4 bases at V and 4 bases at J, with 13 bases in the middle. Written as DNA, the CDR3 is TGTGCCAGCAGCTCGCCCCTACAGAGCTATGGCTACACCTTC. Translating gives CASSSPLQSYGYTF.

CDR3 sequence: CASSFWGRNTGELFF. The CDR3, as DNA: TGTGCCAGCAGTTTTTGGGGCAGAAACACCGGGGAGCTGTTTTTT. The chain couples TRBV27 to TRBJ2-2; D is perhaps TRBD1 (5 bases). The germline V gene has CDR1 MNHEY and CDR2 SMNVEV (reference sequence). With 3 bases removed from V and 2 bases from J, the gap between germline ends came to 10 bases. The CDR3 extends over 15 amino acids.

Of note for this clone: One end of the junction fails to match germline, which may point to a read error. The chain has TRBV24-1 and TRBJ2-1; D may be TRBD2 (5 bases). The CDR3 has 12 residues. CDR1 KGHDR and CDR2 SFDVKD come from the germline V gene. Here the CDR3 reads CATSDGGRGRVF. The CDR3 DNA reads TGTGCCACCAGTGATGGCGGCCGGGGAAGGGTCTTC.

This chain connects TRBV19 to TRBJ1-6; 8 nucleotides line up with TRBD1. Germline trimming cut 6 bases from V and 7 bases from J; bases unmatched to any gene: 8. There are 15 residues in the CDR3. Germline lookup yields CDR1 LNHDA and CDR2 SQIVND (reference sequence). The DNA for the CDR3 is TGTGCCAGTAGGGTGGAGGACAGGGTGAATTCACCCCTCCACTTT. It is translated as CASRVEDRVNSPLHF.

This clone was seen only a few times. The rearrangement joins TRBV5-1 to TRBJ2-1; 7 positions match TRBD2. The V segment lost 4 bases and the J segment 3 bases; nucleotides outside the gene matches: 16. The CDR3 has 18 residues. CDR1 is SGHRS and CDR2 is YFSETQ in the germline V gene. The CDR3 sequence: CASSGGDLKWVLYNEQFF. CDR3 nucleotide sequence: TGCGCCAGCAGCGGGGGGGACTTGAAATGGGTTCTCTACAATGAGCAGTTCTTC.

The V gene is TRBV4-1, the J gene TRBJ1-1; D is possibly TRBD1 (5 bases). Germline CDR1 is MGHRA and CDR2 is YSYEKL. CDR3 length: 17 amino acids. The V gene lost 4 bases and the J gene lost 3 bases, with 21 bases spanning the gap. CDR3: CASSLLTSEGPYTEAFF. In DNA form, the CDR3 reads TGCGCCAGCAGCCTCTTAACTAGCGAGGGGCCGTACACTGAAGCTTTCTTT.

The chain has TRBV7-2 and TRBJ2-1; unclear D gene. This CDR3 has 14 amino acids. Germline loops: CDR1 SGHTA, CDR2 FQGNSA. V was shortened by 0 bases and J by 0 bases, with 3 bases between the two germline ends. The CDR3 coding sequence is TGTGCCAGCAGCTTAGCCAGCTCCTACAATGAGCAGTTCTTC. It yields the protein CASSLASSYNEQFF.

CDR3 loop: CASRLTDQETQYF. The CDR3 coding sequence is TGTGCCAGTCGCCTGACTGACCAAGAGACCCAGTACTTC. The J gene is TRBJ2-5, the V gene TRBV19, with D unclear. Germline CDR1 and CDR2: LNHDA and SQIVND (reference sequence). V was clipped by 8 bases and J by 0 bases, with 10 bases between them. CDR3 size: 13 residues. Full variable domain (missing parts from reference TRBV19 and TRBJ2-5): DGGITQSPKYLFRKEGQNVTLSCEQNLNHDAMYWYRQDPGQGLRLIYYSQIVNDFQKGDIAEGYSVSREKKESFPLTVTSAQKNPTAFYLCASRLTDQETQYFGPGTRLLVL.

This chain connects TRBV11-3 to TRBJ2-7; D uncertain. The ends were cut back, 1 base at V and 5 bases at J, with 6 bases in the middle. The CDR3 has 12 amino acids. Germline lookup yields CDR1 SGHNT and CDR2 YENEEA. CDR3 DNA sequence: TGTGCCAGCAGCTTAGCACTCCACGAGCAGTACTTC. Amino acids: CASSLALHEQYF.

The chain employs TRBV18 and TRBJ2-7, with TRBD1 matching 8 bases. This CDR3 has 14 residues. CDR1 KGHSH and CDR2 LQKENI come from the germline V gene. J was trimmed by 3 bases and V by 5 bases; bases with no gene match: 6. The CDR3 here is CASSSGTGDYEQYF. For the CDR3, the DNA is TGTGCCAGCTCATCTGGGACAGGAGACTACGAGCAGTACTTC.

The V gene is TRBV2, the J gene TRBJ2-7; TRBD1 matches 9 bases. The J segment lost 5 bases and the V segment lost 9 bases, leaving 11 bases of the junction unmatched. The CDR3 covers 14 residues. The germline gives CDR1 SNHLY, CDR2 FYNNEI. The CDR3 loop reads CARGPGQGSHEQYF. The CDR3 nucleotides are TGTGCCAGGGGACCGGGACAGGGTTCCCACGAGCAGTACTTC.

The chain recombines TRBV30 with TRBJ1-2; TRBD1 agrees at 7 bases. J lost 2 bases, V lost 2 bases, and 8 bases had no gene match. This CDR3 has 15 residues. The V gene's germline CDR1 is GTSNPN and CDR2 SVGIG (reference sequence). CDR3 DNA sequence: TGTGCCTGGAGTCAGACAGGGCTGCGGAACTATGGCTACACCTTC. Amino acid sequence: CAWSQTGLRNYGYTF.

V gene TRBV6-1 combines with J gene TRBJ1-1; possible D gene TRBD1, 5 bases. CDR1 and CDR2 (germline): MNHNS, SASEGT. Trimming took 1 base from V and 1 from J, leaving 13 bases between them. There are 16 residues in the CDR3. The CDR3 DNA reads as TGTGCCAGCAGTGAAGTGGAGGGGCGGGGGAACACTGAAGCTTTCTTT. Encoded protein: CASSEVEGRGNTEAFF.

The sample holds one count of this clone. V gene TRBV7-2 combines with J gene TRBJ2-7, with D tentatively TRBD2 (5 bases). CDR1 and CDR2 from the germline V gene are SGHTA and FQGNSA. This CDR3 is built from 12 residues. V lost 4 bases, J lost 4 bases, and 8 bases lay in between. CDR3 loop: CASSSDFYEQYF. The DNA for the CDR3 is TGTGCCAGCAGCTCGGACTTTTACGAGCAGTACTTC.

A few counts support this clone. The chain joins TRBV7-9 to TRBJ2-6, with 9 bases identical to TRBD1. The CDR3 contains 18 residues. The J segment lost 0 bases and the V segment lost 7 bases, leaving 10 bases of the junction unmatched. Germline assignment: CDR1 SEHNR and CDR2 FQNEAQ (reference sequence). CDR3 bases: TGTGCCAGCACCCTCAGGGACAGGGACTTCTCTGGGGCCAACGTCCTGACTTTC. It specifies CASTLRDRDFSGANVLTF.

This chain connects TRBV4-1 to TRBJ1-3, with TRBD1 identical over 10 bases. The J segment lost 4 bases and the V segment lost 1 base, leaving 4 bases of the junction unmatched. This CDR3 region has 16 residues. From germline, CDR1 is MGHRA and CDR2 YSYEKL. The CDR3 DNA reads TGCGCCAGCAGCCAAGCCGACAGGGGGCTCGGAAACACCATATATTTT. Amino acids: CASSQADRGLGNTIYF.

The chain is built from TRBV4-1 and TRBJ2-1; D gene ambiguous. Germline assignment: CDR1 MGHRA and CDR2 YSYEKL. The CDR3 has 12 residues. V was pared by 4 bases and J by 5 bases, with 6 bases between. CDR3 DNA sequence: TGCGCCAGCAGCCTATCTAACAATGAGCAGTTCTTC. It yields the protein CASSLSNNEQFF.

CDR3 residues: CASSFGSDQPQHF. The DNA of the CDR3 is TGTGCCAGCAGCTTTGGCAGTGATCAGCCCCAGCATTTT. The chain links TRBV7-9 to TRBJ1-5; D is undetermined. The CDR3 extends over 13 amino acids. The V end was cut by 3 bases, the J end by 5 bases, with 8 bases between. Germline assignment: CDR1 SEHNR and CDR2 FQNEAQ (reference sequence). Full variable domain (missing parts from reference TRBV7-9 and TRBJ1-5): DTGVSQNPRHKITKRGQNVTFRCDPISEHNRLYWYRQTLGQGPEFLTYFQNEAQLEKSRLLSDRFSAERPKGSFSTLEIQRTEQGDSAMYLCASSFGSDQPQHFGDGTRLSIL.

The V and J genes are TRBV11-2 and TRBJ1-6; D not resolved. Trimming cost V 3 bases and J 0 bases, with 3 bases left between them. This CDR3 contains 14 residues. Germline V gene lookup returns CDR1 SGHAT and CDR2 FQNNGV. CDR3 sequence reads: CASSFGSYNSPLHF. For the CDR3, the DNA is TGTGCCAGCAGCTTCGGCTCCTATAATTCACCCCTCCACTTT.

The rearrangement uses TRBV2 and TRBJ2-7; TRBD2 might be the D (5 bases). The CDR3 is 14 residues long. The V and J ends lost 3 bases and 4 bases respectively, with 13 bases between them. Per the germline V gene, CDR1 is SNHLY and CDR2 is FYNNEI. This chain's CDR3 is CASSEARRGYEQYF. CDR3 DNA: TGTGCCAGCAGTGAGGCCAGAAGAGGGTACGAGCAGTACTTC.